These T cell receptor beta chains were read from a single sample in a study of control samples from healthy donors and cancer patients. TCRdb's copy holds only in-frame clones and misses some; the assay was immunoSEQ multiplex PCR. The table lists about 140,000 clones, less than 90% of them singletons. The source material was blood. The receptors shown here come from a woman in her twenties or thirties in good health. Each CDR3 is given with its conserved first and last residue. The D gene is left open where the match is weak. Size tells how often a clone was seen (once, few, many) or the class of an expanded clone, and some rows leave it out.

D: .; size: .; V: TRBV7-2; J: TRBJ1-1; DNA: TGTGCCAGCAGAAAGCCCTGGGGGAACACTGAAGCTTTCTTT; CDR3: CASRKPWGNTEAFF
D: .; size: .; V: TRBV10-3; J: TRBJ1-1; DNA: TGTGCCATCAGTGAGGGGAGATCGAACACTGAAGCTTTCTTT; CDR3: CAISEGRSNTEAFF
D: .; size: .; V: TRBV28; J: TRBJ1-4; DNA: TGTGCCAGCACCTCTGGGGGTACAGGGAGTTATGAAAAACTGTTTTTT; CDR3: CASTSGGTGSYEKLFF
D: TRBD2; size: .; V: TRBV19; J: TRBJ2-1; DNA: TGTGCCAGTAAACCCCCGGCGGGGGACAATGAGCAGTTCTTC; CDR3: CASKPPAGDNEQFF
D: .; size: .; V: TRBV7-3; J: TRBJ1-6; DNA: TGTGCCAGCAGCTTGGGACCTCATGGAAATAATTCACCCCTCCACTTT; CDR3: CASSLGPHGNNSPLHF
D: TRBD1; size: .; V: TRBV27; J: TRBJ1-5; DNA: TGTGCCAGCAGTTTATCGACAGGGCTGGATCAGCCCCAGCATTTT; CDR3: CASSLSTGLDQPQHF
D: TRBD2; size: .; V: TRBV19; J: TRBJ2-7; DNA: TGTGCCAGTAGTATCATACTAGCGGGAGTCCCGAGGCAGTCCTACGAGCAGTACTTC; CDR3: CASSIILAGVPRQSYEQYF
D: .; size: .; V: TRBV2; J: TRBJ2-1; DNA: TGTGCCAGCACCCCGGAAAAGGGCTACAATGAGCAGTTCTTC; CDR3: CASTPEKGYNEQFF
D: TRBD2; size: .; V: TRBV3-1/TRBV3-2; J: TRBJ2-5; DNA: TGTGCCAGCAGCCGGGGACTAGTCCGCCAAGAGACCCAGTACTTC; CDR3: CASSRGLVRQETQYF
D: .; size: .; V: TRBV5-5; J: TRBJ2-7; DNA: TGTGCCAGCAAACCCGTCGGGGCCTGGGGCGGCGGGTACGAGCAGTACTTC; CDR3: CASKPVGAWGGGYEQYF
D: TRBD1; size: .; V: TRBV23-1; J: TRBJ2-1; DNA: TGCGCCAGCAGTCAATCTCGGACAGGGTCCTACAATGAGCAGTTCTTC; CDR3: CASSQSRTGSYNEQFF
D: TRBD1; size: .; V: TRBV5-6; J: TRBJ2-1; DNA: TGTGCCAGCTCCGGGACAGGGTTCGTCGATGAGCAGTTCTTC; CDR3: CASSGTGFVDEQFF
D: TRBD2; size: .; V: TRBV27; J: TRBJ2-3; DNA: TGTGCCAGCACAGCTAGCGGGAGTAAGGATACGCAGTATTTT; CDR3: CASTASGSKDTQYF
D: TRBD1; size: once; V: TRBV28; J: TRBJ1-4; DNA: TGTGCCAGCAGTCCGACAGGGGGTTTCGAAAAACTGTTTTTT; CDR3: CASSPTGGFEKLFF
D: .; size: .; V: TRBV3-1/TRBV3-2; J: TRBJ1-1; DNA: TGTGCCAGCAGCCAACAGCAGGGCGACACTGAAGCTTTCTTT; CDR3: CASSQQQGDTEAFF
D: TRBD2; size: .; V: TRBV4-1; J: TRBJ2-3; DNA: TGCGCCAGCAGCCAAGGGTTGGGACTAGCGGTGCAAGATACGCAGTATTTT; CDR3: CASSQGLGLAVQDTQYF
D: TRBD2; size: .; V: TRBV6-5; J: TRBJ2-7; DNA: TGTGCCAGCAGGGCCACTAGCGGCCCTTACTACGAGCAGTACTTC; CDR3: CASRATSGPYYEQYF
D: .; size: .; V: TRBV12-3/TRBV12-4; J: TRBJ1-1; DNA: TGTGCCAGCAGTTTAGGTCAGGGGACTGAAGCTTTCTTT; CDR3: CASSLGQGTEAFF
D: .; size: once; V: TRBV10-3; J: TRBJ2-7; DNA: TGTGCCATCAGTGAGGTGGAAGCCTACGAGCAGTACTTC; CDR3: CAISEVEAYEQYF
D: .; size: .; V: TRBV5-4; J: TRBJ2-1; DNA: TGTGCCAGCAGCCTGGGAGGGACAGGAACCTACAATGAGCAGTTCTTC; CDR3: CASSLGGTGTYNEQFF
D: .; size: .; V: TRBV2; J: TRBJ2-2; DNA: TGTGCCAGCACGACCCCGGGGGTCGGCACCGGGGAGCTGTTTTTT; CDR3: CASTTPGVGTGELFF
D: TRBD2; size: .; V: TRBV6-5; J: TRBJ2-5; DNA: TGTGCCAGCAGTTATCGGCCTAGCGGGAGAGAGACCCAGTACTTC; CDR3: CASSYRPSGRETQYF
D: .; size: .; V: TRBV5-6; J: TRBJ2-5; DNA: TGTGCCAGCAGCTCGGGGTACCTAGGTCAAGAGACCCAGTACTTC; CDR3: CASSSGYLGQETQYF
D: .; size: .; V: TRBV7-2; J: TRBJ2-5; DNA: TGTGCCAGCAGCCAATTAGGGACCGATCAAGAGACCCAGTACTTC; CDR3: CASSQLGTDQETQYF
D: .; size: .; V: TRBV6-5; J: TRBJ2-7; DNA: TGTGCCAGCAGCCCCCCAGGAACAAGGTCCTACGAGCAGTACTTC; CDR3: CASSPPGTRSYEQYF
D: TRBD2; size: .; V: TRBV4-2; J: TRBJ2-7; DNA: TGTGCCAGCAGCCAAGAGGGTAGCGGGAGCATCTACGAGCAGTACTTC; CDR3: CASSQEGSGSIYEQYF
D: .; size: .; V: TRBV5-8; J: TRBJ2-7; DNA: TGTGCCAGCAGCTTGGTACGTGGGGGGTTTTACGAGCAGTACTTC; CDR3: CASSLVRGGFYEQYF
D: .; size: .; V: TRBV28; J: TRBJ2-7; DNA: TGTGCCAGCAGAGACCGGTTCCGCGAGCAGTACTTC; CDR3: CASRDRFREQYF
D: TRBD2; size: .; V: TRBV2; J: TRBJ2-7; DNA: TGTGCCAGCAGTGTTAACTGGGCGGGAGCAGGCGAGCAGTACTTC; CDR3: CASSVNWAGAGEQYF
D: TRBD2; size: .; V: TRBV5-1; J: TRBJ2-1; DNA: TGCGCCAGCAGCTTGATGTCTAGCGGGAGTGGTGGTGAGCAGTTCTTC; CDR3: CASSLMSSGSGGEQFF
D: TRBD2; size: once; V: TRBV5-6; J: TRBJ2-5; DNA: TGTGCCAGCAGCTTAGCGGGAGGGCCAGGGGAGACCCAGTACTTC; CDR3: CASSLAGGPGETQYF